What follows are 16 T cell receptor beta chains derived from one specimen sequenced in a study of spatial heterogeneity in lung cancer. General study results and limits: Tumor mutation count correlated with how many alpha and beta TCRs expanded intratumorally.

Each CDR3 protein gets one entry after TCRdb re-called the 5' RACE reads with MiXCR. Of 13,000 to 15,000 distinct CDR3 sequences listed, around 5% are singletons. Sample time point: sample taken at primary tumor resection. What these receptors recognize is not known. The specimen comprised lung tumor tissue, sampled at surgery. Receptor source: a female donor with early-stage non-small cell lung cancer.

The gene calls are TRBV28 and TRBJ1-2, with 9 bases matching TRBD1. V lost 8 bases, J lost 8 bases, and 12 bases stayed unmatched. Germline values: CDR1 MDHEN, CDR2 SYDVKM. CDR3 length equals 14 residues. CDR3 in amino acids: CASLQGANTRGYTF. In nucleotides, the CDR3 is TGTGCCAGCTTACAGGGGGCGAATACACGGGGCTACACCTTC.

This clonotype was counted ten times or more. The CDR3 is CASTPGPYNEQFF. CDR3 DNA: TGTGCCAGCACGCCGGGCCCGTACAATGAGCAGTTCTTC. The rearrangement links TRBV6-2 or TRBV6-3 to TRBJ2-1; D unclear. This CDR3 region has 13 residues. CDR1 is MNHEY, CDR2 SVGEGT, per germline. V shed 7 bases and J shed 4 bases, with 11 bases lying between them.

The CDR3, as DNA: TGCAGTGCTAGAGATATTTCCGAAAATGAGCAGTTCTTC. It translates to CSARDISENEQFF. This chain uses TRBV20-1 with TRBJ2-1; D call uncertain. The germline CDR1 and CDR2 sequences are DFQATT and SNEGSKA (reference sequence). V dropped 0 bases and J dropped 7 bases, with 10 bases sitting between them. The CDR3 contains 13 residues.

This clonotype was found many times. J is TRBJ2-7 and V is TRBV30, with 8 bases lining up with TRBD2. The germline gives CDR1 GTSNPN, CDR2 SVGIG (reference sequence). With 5 bases clipped from V and 2 bases from J, the junction kept 5 bases outside the gene matches. The CDR3 sequence is 13 residues long. The CDR3 sequence: CAWASGRAYEQYF. CDR3 nucleotide sequence: TGTGCCTGGGCTAGCGGGCGGGCCTACGAGCAGTACTTC.

The table lists this clonotype with many counts. V is TRBV4-1 and J is TRBJ2-3, with a weak D call TRBD2 (7 bases). Germline V gene lookup returns CDR1 MGHRA and CDR2 YSYEKL. CDR3 length equals 18 residues. The V end was cut by 0 bases, the J end by 5 bases, with 21 bases between. CDR3 residues: CASSQDQRGGPRRDTQYF. CDR3 nucleotide sequence: TGCGCCAGCAGCCAAGATCAGAGGGGGGGGCCCCGTCGAGATACGCAGTATTTT.

This clonotype was observed a few times. The chain couples TRBV24-1 to TRBJ2-2; D unclear. The germline V and J ends were trimmed by 5 bases and 4 bases, with 7 bases remaining between them. CDR1 is KGHDR and CDR2 is SFDVKD in the germline V gene. The CDR3 extends over 13 amino acids. The CDR3 coding sequence is TGTGCCACCAGTGCGATTACCACCGGGGAGCTGTTTTTT. Translating it yields CATSAITTGELFF.

There are many counts of this clonotype. The rearrangement links TRBV2 to TRBJ2-7; D remains unclear. The CDR3 is 11 amino acids. CDR1 is SNHLY and CDR2 is FYNNEI in the germline V gene. Trimming shortened V by 4 bases and J by 3 bases, and 4 bases separated the two germline ends. The CDR3 coding sequence is TGTGCCAGCAGTGGATACTACGAGCAGTACTTC. It specifies CASSGYYEQYF.

This clonotype was counted ten times or more. This chain joins TRBV12-3 or TRBV12-4 and TRBJ1-2, with a tentative D call TRBD1 (6 bases). This CDR3 is 15 amino acids long. Trimming removed 3 bases from V and 0 bases from J, with 11 bases in between. The CDR3 bases are TGTGCCAGCAGTTTCGGACAGTCCACTAACTATGGCTACACCTTC. As protein: CASSFGQSTNYGYTF.

This clonotype was seen many times. The chain combines TRBV9 with TRBJ1-3, with D tentatively TRBD1 (5 bases). Looked up from germline, CDR1 is SGDLS and CDR2 is YYNGEE. There are 17 residues in the CDR3. V lost 4 bases, J lost 0 bases, and 17 bases lay in between. In nucleotides, the CDR3 is TGTGCCAGCAGCCCCAGGGCCGGGCCGAGCTCTGGAAACACCATATATTTT. It yields the protein CASSPRAGPSSGNTIYF.

The chain combines TRBV6-5 with TRBJ1-5, with 7 bases identical to TRBD1. The ends lost 4 bases at V and 5 bases at J; junction bases unmatched: 8. In germline, CDR1 is MNHEY, CDR2 SVGAGI. The CDR3 is 15 residues long. DNA for the CDR3: TGTGCCAGCAGTTTGACAAGACAGGGATATCAGCCCCAGCATTTT. It is translated as CASSLTRQGYQPQHF.

The V call is TRBV7-2, the J call TRBJ2-7, with TRBD2 identical over 8 bases. The CDR3 is made up of 15 amino acids. CDR1 is SGHTA and CDR2 is FQGNSA in the germline V gene. With 5 bases clipped from V and 0 bases from J, the junction kept 6 bases outside the gene matches. The CDR3 coding sequence is TGTGCCAGCAGCGTTAGCGGGGTTTCCTCCTACGAGCAGTACTTC. The encoded protein is CASSVSGVSSYEQYF.

This clonotype was counted between two and nine times. The rearrangement links TRBV3-1 to TRBJ1-2, with unresolved D. Trimming cost V 2 bases and J 6 bases, with 7 bases left between them. The CDR3 is made up of 12 amino acids. CDR1 and CDR2 from the germline V gene are LGHDT and YNNKEL (reference sequence). CDR3 residues: CASSQTYDGYTF. DNA for the CDR3: TGTGCCAGCAGCCAAACCTACGATGGCTACACCTTC. Variable domain in full (rest from reference TRBV3-1 and TRBJ1-2): DTAVSQTPKYLVTQMGNDKSIKCEQNLGHDTMYWYKQDSKKFLKIMFSYNNKELIINETVPNRFSPKSPDKAHLNLHINSLELGDSAVYFCASSQTYDGYTFGSGTRLTVV.

This clonotype was recorded many times. This chain connects TRBV20-1 to TRBJ2-3, with 10 bases that match TRBD2. The CDR3 consists of 15 residues. From germline, CDR1 is DFQATT and CDR2 SNEGSKA (reference sequence). Trimming removed 0 bases from V and 2 bases from J; junction bases left unmatched: 2. The CDR3: CSAREAGGTTDTQYF. CDR3 DNA sequence: TGCAGTGCTAGAGAAGCGGGGGGGACCACAGATACGCAGTATTTT.

This clonotype was counted ten times or more. The chain uses TRBV6-5 and TRBJ2-5; the D gene could be TRBD1 or TRBD2 (6 bases each). This CDR3 is built from 17 residues. V dropped 0 bases and J dropped 5 bases, with 19 bases sitting between them. CDR1 and CDR2 (germline): MNHEY, SVGAGI. This CDR3 reads CASSYSSSRGAGETQYF. CDR3 DNA sequence: TGTGCCAGCAGTTACTCGAGTTCAAGGGGGGCAGGGGAGACCCAGTACTTC.

This clonotype was counted ten times or more. The gene calls are TRBV11-1 and TRBJ2-3; 9 bases align to TRBD2. The junction had 7 bases not matched to a gene; V was cut back by 3 bases and J by 6 bases. There are 15 residues in the CDR3. Germline V CDR1 and CDR2: SGHAT, FQDESV (reference sequence). The CDR3 DNA follows: TGTGCCAGCAGCTTCGGCGGGGGGGCAGGTGATACGCAGTATTTT. Translated, it gives CASSFGGGAGDTQYF.

This clonotype was observed at least ten times. The rearrangement uses TRBV6-2 or TRBV6-3 and TRBJ1-1; D is possibly TRBD1 (5 bases). The CDR3 is 15 amino acids. CDR1 is MNHEY, CDR2 SVGEGT, per germline. The V end was cut by 6 bases, the J end by 3 bases, with 17 bases between. CDR3 sequence: CASSPLVMGDTEAFF. The CDR3 nucleotides read TGTGCCAGCAGCCCCCTGGTAATGGGGGACACTGAAGCTTTCTTT.